These 29 T cell receptor beta chains came from one sample sequenced in a study of T cells after yellow fever vaccination. TCRdb reprocessed the 5' RACE reads with MiXCR, giving one entry per CDR3 protein. The table includes some 120,000 distinct CDR3 sequences, 12% to 15% detected once. The starting material was CD8+ T cells sorted from PBMCs, obtained 5 days after the yellow fever booster vaccination. These receptors were collected from a man aged 18 to 35 who received the YFV17D yellow fever vaccine.

This clonotype was detected a few times. This sequence joins TRBV6-2 or TRBV6-3 and TRBJ2-1; no definite D call. This CDR3 has 14 amino acids. Germline V lookup: CDR1 MNHEY, CDR2 SVGEGT. V lost 4 bases, J lost 0 bases, and 7 bases lay in between. In nucleotides, the CDR3 is TGTGCCAGCAGTTGGCCAGGCTCCTACAATGAGCAGTTCTTC. Protein: CASSWPGSYNEQFF.

The chain carries TRBV10-3 and TRBJ2-5, with 8 bases lining up with TRBD2. The CDR3 consists of 16 residues. Germline values: CDR1 ENHRY, CDR2 SYGVKD. The V gene end was trimmed by 3 bases and the J gene end by 5 bases; junction bases not matched to a gene: 11. The CDR3 DNA follows: TGTGCCATCAGTGATAGGCGGTTAGCGGGGTCGGAGACCCAGTACTTC. It codes for CAISDRRLAGSETQYF.

This clonotype has at least ten counts. The chain links TRBV2 to TRBJ2-3; possible D gene TRBD1, 5 bases. The CDR3 totals 15 residues. V dropped 8 bases and J dropped 2 bases, with 17 bases sitting between them. From germline, CDR1 is SNHLY and CDR2 FYNNEI. The CDR3 nucleotides read TGTGCCAGCGGCGTTACGCTGACAGACACAGATACGCAGTATTTT. It yields the protein CASGVTLTDTDTQYF.

The chain carries TRBV12-3 or TRBV12-4 and TRBJ1-4; D is undetermined. The CDR3 spans 14 residues. V was clipped by 2 bases and J by 8 bases, with 12 bases between them. CDR3 DNA sequence: TGTGCCAGCAGTTTATTGGGGAGGAGCGAAAAACTGTTTTTT. It encodes CASSLLGRSEKLFF.

On this clonotype: The junction departs from germline at one end; a sequencing error may be responsible. V usage is TRBV19 and J usage is TRBJ1-1; no firm D call. Germline loops: CDR1 LNHDA, CDR2 SQIVND (reference sequence). This CDR3 region has 14 residues. CDR3: CASSISGSDTGAFF. For the CDR3, the DNA is TGTGCCAGTAGTATATCAGGATCCGACACTGGAGCTTTCTTT.

The genes are TRBV12-5 and TRBJ2-3; TRBD1 is a possible D gene (5 bases). Per germline, CDR1 LGHNT and CDR2 FRNRAP. The CDR3 is 16 amino acids. The V end lost 5 bases, the J end lost 0 bases, and 15 bases lay between the germline ends. The CDR3 sequence: CASGTPRDTSTDTQYF. CDR3 bases: TGTGCTAGTGGTACCCCCAGGGATACTAGCACAGATACGCAGTATTTT.

J is TRBJ2-7 and V is TRBV11-2, with D possibly TRBD1 on 6 matching bases. Germline V gene data show CDR1 as SGHAT and CDR2 as FQNNGV. This CDR3 has 12 amino acids. With 6 bases removed from V and 1 base from J, the gap between germline ends came to 7 bases. The CDR3 sequence is CASRGQSYEQYF. CDR3 bases: TGTGCCAGCAGAGGACAGTCCTACGAGCAGTACTTC.

This chain links TRBV7-2 with TRBJ2-7; 9 nucleotides line up with TRBD1. V trimming: 2 bases; J trimming: 6 bases; junction bases outside the gene matches: 2. Germline loops: CDR1 SGHTA, CDR2 FQGNSA. CDR3 length: 13 amino acids. This CDR3 is CASSLWTGVEQYF. CDR3 DNA: TGTGCCAGCAGCTTATGGACAGGGGTCGAGCAGTACTTC.

The rearrangement uses TRBV4-3 and TRBJ1-2, with unresolved D. V lost 3 bases to trimming and J lost 7 bases, with 18 bases between them. The CDR3 length is 15 residues. The germline gives CDR1 LGHNA, CDR2 YSLEER. This CDR3 reads CASSHTSFQNAGYTF. In DNA form, the CDR3 reads TGCGCCAGCAGCCACACCTCATTCCAGAATGCTGGCTACACCTTC.

This chain links TRBV4-1 with TRBJ2-2; weak D call: TRBD1 (6 bases). The CDR3 totals 18 residues. Germline values: CDR1 MGHRA, CDR2 YSYEKL. Trimming shortened V by 2 bases and J by 2 bases, and 18 bases separated the two germline ends. CDR3 sequence: CASSQPRDTRINTGELFF. The CDR3 region has the DNA TGCGCCAGCAGCCAACCCCGGGACACTCGAATTAACACCGGGGAGCTGTTTTTT.

This clonotype was observed a few times. The chain links TRBV5-6 to TRBJ1-5; D gene unclear. Germline CDR1 reads SGHDT; CDR2 reads YYEEEE. Trimming shortened V by 1 base and J by 3 bases, and 8 bases separated the two germline ends. This CDR3 has 14 residues. The CDR3 spells CASSLWRNNQPQHF. The CDR3 nucleotides are TGTGCCAGCAGCTTGTGGCGCAACAATCAGCCCCAGCATTTT.

This clonotype has a handful of counts. The rearrangement links TRBV6-6 to TRBJ2-3; 11 bases map to TRBD2. This CDR3 contains 16 residues. CDR1 and CDR2 from the germline V gene are MNHNY and SVGAGI (reference sequence). With 4 bases clipped from V and 0 bases from J, the junction kept 3 bases outside the gene matches. The chain's CDR3 is CASSLLAGVSTDTQYF. DNA of the CDR3: TGTGCCAGCAGTTTACTAGCGGGGGTTAGCACAGATACGCAGTATTTT.

The table lists this clonotype with a few counts. The V and J genes are TRBV11-2 and TRBJ2-5; 8 positions agree with TRBD1. V was pared by 5 bases and J by 3 bases, with 5 bases of the junction left unmatched. The germline gives CDR1 SGHAT, CDR2 FQNNGV. The length of the CDR3 is 14 residues. CDR3 sequence (DNA): TGTGCCAGCAGCCCAGGGACAGGAGAAGAGACCCAGTACTTC. Protein product: CASSPGTGEETQYF.

The chain uses TRBV4-1 and TRBJ2-7; D remains ambiguous. V was trimmed by 1 base and J by 3 bases, leaving 10 bases between them. Germline values: CDR1 MGHRA, CDR2 YSYEKL. The CDR3 spans 14 residues. The CDR3 nucleotides read TGCGCCAGCAGCCAAGGTCTGGGGTTCTACGAGCAGTACTTC. Translated: CASSQGLGFYEQYF.

The sample holds a few counts of this clonotype. The J gene is TRBJ2-5, the V gene TRBV4-1; 13 bases agree with TRBD2. V lost 4 bases and J lost 3; bases outside the gene matches: 8. Germline V gene sequence: CDR1 MGHRA, CDR2 YSYEKL. The CDR3 runs 17 residues. Written as DNA, the CDR3 is TGCGCCAGCAGCCCGGGACTAGCGGGGCCCTGGGAAGAGACCCAGTACTTC. Protein product: CASSPGLAGPWEETQYF.

This rearrangement joins TRBV5-4 to TRBJ1-2; a weak D match, TRBD1 (6 bases). V was cut by 2 bases and J by 4 bases, with 9 bases left in between. Germline CDR1 and CDR2: SGHNT and YYREEE (reference sequence). The CDR3 is 13 residues long. Written as DNA, the CDR3 is TGTGCCAGCAGCTTTTCGGGGGCCTATGGCTACACCTTC. Residues: CASSFSGAYGYTF.

This clonotype was observed a handful of times. The rearrangement joins TRBV7-2 to TRBJ2-3; 9 positions match TRBD2. V was pared by 4 bases and J by 1 base, with 3 bases of the junction left unmatched. The germline V gene encodes CDR1 SGHTA and CDR2 FQGNSA. The CDR3 is 15 residues long. CDR3 in DNA: TGTGCCAGCAGCTCAAGGACTAGCGGCACAGATACGCAGTATTTT. Its translation is CASSSRTSGTDTQYF.

This clonotype was recorded a few times. The rearrangement links TRBV4-3 to TRBJ1-1; tentatively, D is TRBD1 (5 bases). This CDR3 contains 17 residues. The V end lost 1 base, the J end lost 0 bases, and 15 bases lay between the germline ends. Germline V lookup: CDR1 LGHNA, CDR2 YSLEER. Written as DNA, the CDR3 is TGCGCCAGCAGCCAAGCCCCGGACACAGATCTGAACACTGAAGCTTTCTTT. Amino acid sequence: CASSQAPDTDLNTEAFF.

This clonotype was observed at least ten times. The chain is built from TRBV7-3 and TRBJ2-1; TRBD2 agrees at 8 bases. The germline gives CDR1 SGHTA, CDR2 FQGTGA. This CDR3 is built from 14 residues. Unmatched junction bases numbered 2, after V lost 7 bases and J lost 0 bases. CDR3 region: CASTAGGSYNEQFF. The CDR3 DNA reads TGTGCCAGCACGGCGGGGGGCTCCTACAATGAGCAGTTCTTC.

The V call is TRBV6-5, the J call TRBJ2-5; 16 nucleotides line up with TRBD2. V was clipped by 2 bases and J by 5 bases; unmatched bases: 2. The CDR3 extends over 16 amino acids. Germline V gene sequence: CDR1 MNHEY, CDR2 SVGAGI. The CDR3 region is CASSYGTSGGEETQYF. CDR3 coding DNA: TGTGCCAGCAGTTACGGGACTAGCGGGGGGGAGGAGACCCAGTACTTC.

This rearrangement joins TRBV4-1 to TRBJ1-5; D remains unclear. The CDR3 covers 15 residues. V dropped 5 bases and J dropped 2 bases, with 13 bases sitting between them. CDR1 MGHRA and CDR2 YSYEKL come from the germline V gene. The CDR3 DNA follows: TGCGCCAGCAGCTCTCGCGTGGGTGGCAATCAGCCCCAGCATTTT. This codes for CASSSRVGGNQPQHF.

In its sample, this clonotype was seen a few times. The DNA of the CDR3 is TGTGCCAGCAGCCGCGAAGCCAGGGGAAACACTGAAGCTTTCTTT. Translated: CASSREARGNTEAFF. V usage is TRBV7-3 and J usage is TRBJ1-1; a possible D gene is TRBD1 (6 bases). The germline gives CDR1 SGHTA, CDR2 FQGTGA. The CDR3 is 15 amino acids. Trimming took off 5 bases at V and 2 bases at J, with 15 bases between the two ends. Full variable domain (missing parts from reference TRBV7-3 and TRBJ1-1): GAGVSQTPSNKVTEKGKYVELRCDPISGHTALYWYRQSLGQGPEFLIYFQGTGAADDSGLPNDRFFAVRPEGSVSTLKIQRTERGDSAVYLCASSREARGNTEAFFGQGTRLTVV.

This clonotype turned up a few times. The chain uses TRBV7-9 and TRBJ1-4; D is ambiguous. Deletions cut 5 bases from V and 8 bases from J, with 12 bases between. The CDR3 runs to 13 residues. The germline V gene has CDR1 SEHNR and CDR2 FQNEAQ (reference sequence). CDR3 bases: TGTGCCAGCAGCGTCAGCGGAGTCGAAAAACTGTTTTTT. Translating it yields CASSVSGVEKLFF. Drawing the rest from reference TRBV7-9 and TRBJ1-4, the complete variable domain is DTGVSQNPRHKITKRGQNVTFRCDPISEHNRLYWYRQTLGQGPEFLTYFQNEAQLEKSRLLSDRFSAERPKGSFSTLEIQRTEQGDSAMYLCASSVSGVEKLFFGSGTQLSVL.

The chain joins TRBV4-1 to TRBJ2-5, with 8 bases that match TRBD2. With V trimmed by 1 base and J by 3 bases, 1 base remained unmatched. CDR3 length equals 14 residues. CDR1 MGHRA and CDR2 YSYEKL come from the germline V gene. CDR3 region: CASSQVSGEETQYF. The DNA of the CDR3 is TGCGCCAGCAGCCAAGTTAGCGGGGAAGAGACCCAGTACTTC.

The chain employs TRBV19 and TRBJ2-7; 7 positions agree with TRBD1. The CDR3 length is 15 residues. CDR1 and CDR2 from the germline V gene are LNHDA and SQIVND (reference sequence). V shed 2 bases, J shed 0 bases, and the junction held 4 bases outside the gene matches. The CDR3 DNA reads as TGTGCCAGTAGTATATCGGGACAGACCTCCTACGAGCAGTACTTC. As protein: CASSISGQTSYEQYF.

The chain recombines TRBV12-3 or TRBV12-4 with TRBJ2-5; D gene ambiguous. Deletions cut 5 bases from V and 0 bases from J, with 10 bases between. The CDR3 totals 14 residues. The DNA for the CDR3 is TGTGCCAGCAGTCCCGACACGTACCAAGAGACCCAGTACTTC. Translated, it gives CASSPDTYQETQYF.

This chain links TRBV30 with TRBJ2-7, with D uncertain. Trimming shortened V by 2 bases and J by 0 bases, and 5 bases separated the two germline ends. Germline CDR1 GTSNPN, CDR2 SVGIG (reference sequence). The length of the CDR3 is 12 residues. CDR3: CAWSLVSYEQYF. CDR3 DNA: TGTGCCTGGAGTTTGGTCTCCTACGAGCAGTACTTC.

This clonotype was seen ten or more times. The gene calls are TRBV3-1 and TRBJ2-1; possible D gene TRBD2, 7 bases. Trimming removed 0 bases from V and 3 bases from J, with 12 bases in between. Germline V gene lookup returns CDR1 LGHDT and CDR2 YNNKEL (reference sequence). There are 16 residues in the CDR3. In nucleotides, the CDR3 is TGTGCCAGCAGCCAAGAAAGGGGGGGCCTCTACAATGAGCAGTTCTTC. This encodes CASSQERGGLYNEQFF.

This chain links TRBV4-3 with TRBJ1-2; weak D call: TRBD1 (5 bases). CDR1 LGHNA and CDR2 YSLEER come from the germline V gene. The CDR3 covers 13 residues. Trimming pared 3 bases from V and 3 bases from J, leaving 8 bases between. The CDR3, as DNA: TGCGCCAGCAGCCATGGGGCTGACTATGGCTACACCTTC. It encodes CASSHGADYGYTF.